The clone carrying this TCR beta chain was recorded at least ten times. Relative to the germline gene, one junction end is altered; a read error may explain this. Germline CDR1 reads SGHRS; CDR2 reads YFSETQ. This CDR3 has 13 residues. The people who gave samples were healthy Caucasians from Russia, aged roughly 6 to 90. The sample originates from a study of blood T cells in healthy people across ages. Alongside a J-beta primer mix, a sample-barcoded 5' primer served in a second PCR lasting about 7 to 12 cycles. From the 5' RACE reads, TCRdb called clonotypes with MiXCR, one entry per CDR3 protein. The sample records some 850,000 distinct CDR3 sequences, around 24% being singletons. This sample was also put to use in a study of T cells of mothers and their children. That work adds: Thymic selection molds TCR recombination products alike in related and unrelated pairs.

The TCR originated in a boy between 10 and 17 years old in good health. Sequenced sample: blood. The rearrangement links TRBV5-1 to TRBJ2-5, with D perhaps matching TRBD1 (6 bases). The CDR3 loop reads CASSLPGEETQYF. In DNA, the CDR3 is TGTGCCAGCAGTTTACCAGGGGAAGAGACCCAGTACTTC.